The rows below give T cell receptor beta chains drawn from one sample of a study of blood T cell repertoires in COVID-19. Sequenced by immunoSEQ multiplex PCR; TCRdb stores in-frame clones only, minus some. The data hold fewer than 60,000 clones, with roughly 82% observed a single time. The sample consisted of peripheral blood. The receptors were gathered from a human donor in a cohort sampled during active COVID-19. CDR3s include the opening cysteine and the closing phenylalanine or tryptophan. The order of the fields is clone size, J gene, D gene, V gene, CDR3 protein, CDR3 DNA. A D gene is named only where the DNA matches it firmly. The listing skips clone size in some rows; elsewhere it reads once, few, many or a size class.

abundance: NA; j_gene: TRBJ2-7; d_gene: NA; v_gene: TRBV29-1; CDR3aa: CSVITGLSYEQYF; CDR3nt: TGCAGCGTTATCACAGGGCTATCCTACGAGCAGTACTTC
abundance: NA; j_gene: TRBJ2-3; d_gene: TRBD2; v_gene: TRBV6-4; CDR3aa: CASSETAGDTDTQYF; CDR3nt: TGTGCCAGCAGTGAGACGGCGGGGGACACAGATACGCAGTATTTT
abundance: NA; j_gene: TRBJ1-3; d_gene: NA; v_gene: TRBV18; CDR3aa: CASSPIIRDSGNTIYF; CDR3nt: TGTGCCAGCTCACCAATCATCCGGGACTCTGGAAACACCATATATTTT
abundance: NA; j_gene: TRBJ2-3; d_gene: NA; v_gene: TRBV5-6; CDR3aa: CASSLSSTDTQYF; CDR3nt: TGTGCCAGCAGCCTCTCCAGCACAGATACGCAGTATTTT
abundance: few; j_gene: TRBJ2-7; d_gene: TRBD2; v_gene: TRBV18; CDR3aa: CASSLPYSGRAQLEQYF; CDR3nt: TGTGCCAGCTCACTACCCTATAGCGGGAGGGCCCAGCTCGAGCAGTACTTC
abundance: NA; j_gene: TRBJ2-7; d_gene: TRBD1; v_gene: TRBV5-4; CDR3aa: CASSLAVPGGYEQYF; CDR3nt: TGTGCCAGCAGCTTGGCGGTGCCAGGGGGCTACGAGCAGTACTTC
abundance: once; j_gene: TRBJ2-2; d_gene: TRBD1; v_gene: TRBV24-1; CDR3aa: CATSGGTGTGSTGELFF; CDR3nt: TGTGCCACCAGTGGGGGAACCGGGACAGGGTCCACCGGGGAGCTGTTTTTT
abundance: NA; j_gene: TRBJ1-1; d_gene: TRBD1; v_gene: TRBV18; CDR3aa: CASSLGQGGTEAFF; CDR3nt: TGTGCCAGCTCTCTTGGACAGGGCGGCACTGAAGCTTTCTTT
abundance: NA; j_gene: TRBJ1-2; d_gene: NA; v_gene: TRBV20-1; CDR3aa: CSASDTTGANYGYTF; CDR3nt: TGCAGTGCTAGTGACACAACAGGCGCCAACTATGGCTACACCTTC
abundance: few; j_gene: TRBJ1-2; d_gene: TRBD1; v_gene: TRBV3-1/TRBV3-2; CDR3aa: CASSPRTGGAYGYTF; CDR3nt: TGTGCCAGCAGCCCCCGGACAGGGGGGGCTTATGGCTACACCTTC
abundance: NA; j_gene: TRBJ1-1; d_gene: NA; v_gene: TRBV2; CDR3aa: CASSELTEAFF; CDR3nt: TGTGCCAGCAGTGAATTAACTGAAGCTTTCTTT
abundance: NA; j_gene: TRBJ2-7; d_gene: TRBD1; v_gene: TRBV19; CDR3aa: CASSMGTGPYEQYF; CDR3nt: TGTGCCAGTAGTATGGGGACAGGGCCCTACGAGCAGTACTTC
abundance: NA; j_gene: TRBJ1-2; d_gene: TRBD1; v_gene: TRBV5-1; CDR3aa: CASSLKGQGGGGYTF; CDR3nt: TGCGCCAGCAGCTTAAAGGGACAGGGGGGCGGAGGCTACACCTTC
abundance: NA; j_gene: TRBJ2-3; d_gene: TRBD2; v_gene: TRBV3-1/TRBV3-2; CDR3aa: CASSPRVKAGAPEYF; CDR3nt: TGTGCCAGCAGCCCCCGAGTAAAAGCGGGAGCCCCGGAGTATTTT
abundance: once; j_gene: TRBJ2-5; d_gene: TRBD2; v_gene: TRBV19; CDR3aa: CASSPFSGGQETQYF; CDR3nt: TGTGCCAGTAGCCCCTTCTCGGGGGGTCAAGAGACCCAGTACTTC
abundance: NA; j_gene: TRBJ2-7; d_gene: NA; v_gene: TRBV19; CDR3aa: CASSPDSVVYEQYF; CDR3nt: TGTGCCAGTAGTCCCGACAGTGTTGTCTACGAGCAGTACTTC
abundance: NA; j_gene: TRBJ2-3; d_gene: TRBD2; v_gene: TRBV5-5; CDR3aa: CASSSYSGGTDTQYF; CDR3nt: TGTGCCAGCAGCTCATATAGCGGGGGGACAGATACGCAGTATTTT
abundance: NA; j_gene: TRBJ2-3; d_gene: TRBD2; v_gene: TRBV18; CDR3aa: CASSPPSGRGNTQYF; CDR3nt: TGTGCCAGCTCACCACCCAGCGGGAGAGGTAATACGCAGTATTTT
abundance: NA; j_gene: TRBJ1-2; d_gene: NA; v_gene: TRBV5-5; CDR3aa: CASSLVPRQTTNYGYTF; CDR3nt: TGTGCCAGCAGCTTGGTCCCTCGGCAGACAACTAACTATGGCTACACCTTC
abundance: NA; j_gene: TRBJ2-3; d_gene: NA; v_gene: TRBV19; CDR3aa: CASSIGRGADTQYF; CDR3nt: TGTGCCAGTAGTATAGGCAGGGGGGCCGATACGCAGTATTTT
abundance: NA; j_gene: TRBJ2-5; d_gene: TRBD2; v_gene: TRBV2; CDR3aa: CASSPGTSGVTQYF; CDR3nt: TGTGCCAGCAGTCCCGGGACTAGCGGGGTTACCCAGTACTTC
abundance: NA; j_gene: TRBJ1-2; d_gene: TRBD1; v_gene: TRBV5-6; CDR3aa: CASSLSGTVSPNYGYTF; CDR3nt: TGTGCCAGCAGCTTGTCGGGGACAGTTTCACCTAACTATGGCTACACCTTC
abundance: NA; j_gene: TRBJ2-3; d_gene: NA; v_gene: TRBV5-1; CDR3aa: CASSLAISGHPSTDTQYF; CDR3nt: TGCGCCAGCAGCTTGGCCATATCTGGACACCCGAGCACAGATACGCAGTATTTT
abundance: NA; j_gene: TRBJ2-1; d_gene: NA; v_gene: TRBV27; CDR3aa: CASGGLLYNEQFF; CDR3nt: TGTGCCAGTGGAGGCCTTCTCTACAATGAGCAGTTCTTC
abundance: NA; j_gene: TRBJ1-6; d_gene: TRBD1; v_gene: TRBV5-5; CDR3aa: CASSWGQGADNSPLHF; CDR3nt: TGTGCCAGCAGCTGGGGACAGGGGGCGGATAATTCACCCCTCCACTTT
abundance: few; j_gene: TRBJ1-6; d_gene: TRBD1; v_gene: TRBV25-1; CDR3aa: CASSPTGGDSPLHF; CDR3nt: TGTGCCAGCAGTCCGACAGGGGGCGATTCACCCCTCCACTTT
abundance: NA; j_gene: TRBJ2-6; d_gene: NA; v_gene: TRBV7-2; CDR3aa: CASSLATGANVLTF; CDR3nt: TGTGCCAGCAGCTTAGCTACTGGGGCCAACGTCCTGACTTTC